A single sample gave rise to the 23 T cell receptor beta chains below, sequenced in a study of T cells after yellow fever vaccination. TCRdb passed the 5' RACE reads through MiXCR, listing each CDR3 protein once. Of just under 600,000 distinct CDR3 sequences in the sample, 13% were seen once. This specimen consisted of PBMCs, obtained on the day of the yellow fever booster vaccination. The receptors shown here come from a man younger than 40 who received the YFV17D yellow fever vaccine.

This CDR3 is CASSPQGLYEQYF. In nucleotides, the CDR3 is TGTGCCAGCTCACCTCAGGGTCTCTACGAGCAGTACTTC. The genes are TRBV18 and TRBJ2-7; the D gene is possibly TRBD1 (5 bases). This CDR3 contains 13 residues. Trimming left V 3 bases short and J 3 bases short, with 9 bases between. Germline CDR1 reads KGHSH; CDR2 reads LQKENI.

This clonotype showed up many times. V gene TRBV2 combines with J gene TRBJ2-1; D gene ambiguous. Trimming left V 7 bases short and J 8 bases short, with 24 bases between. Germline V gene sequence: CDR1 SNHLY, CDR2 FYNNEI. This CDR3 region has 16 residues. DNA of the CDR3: TGTGCCAGCACCCCCCTTCTCGGGCGGACCTTGGATGAGCAGTTCTTC. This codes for CASTPLLGRTLDEQFF.

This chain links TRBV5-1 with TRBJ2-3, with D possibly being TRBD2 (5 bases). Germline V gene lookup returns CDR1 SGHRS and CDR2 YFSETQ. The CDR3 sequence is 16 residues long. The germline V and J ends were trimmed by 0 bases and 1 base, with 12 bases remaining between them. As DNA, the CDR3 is TGCGCCAGCAGCTTGGCCGAGGGTTCGGGCACAGATACGCAGTATTTT. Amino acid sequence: CASSLAEGSGTDTQYF.

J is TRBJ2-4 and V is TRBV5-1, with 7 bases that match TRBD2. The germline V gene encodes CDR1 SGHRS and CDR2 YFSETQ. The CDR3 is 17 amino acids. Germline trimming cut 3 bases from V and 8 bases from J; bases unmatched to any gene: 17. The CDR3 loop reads CASSSTVGRASGDIQYF. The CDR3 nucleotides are TGCGCCAGCAGCTCCACAGTAGGGAGGGCCAGTGGAGACATTCAGTACTTC.

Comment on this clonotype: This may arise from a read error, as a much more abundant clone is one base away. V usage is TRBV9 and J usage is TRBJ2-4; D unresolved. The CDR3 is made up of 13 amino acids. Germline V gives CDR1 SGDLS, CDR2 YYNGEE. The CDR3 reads CTSSAETMNIQYF. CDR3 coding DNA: TGTACCAGCAGCGCGGAAACGATGAACATTCAGTACTTC. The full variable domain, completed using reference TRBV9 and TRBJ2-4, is DSGVTQTPKHLITATGQRVTLRCSPRSGDLSVYWYQQSLDQGLQFLIQYYNGEERAKGNILERFSAQQFPDLHSELNLSSLELGDSALYFCTSSAETMNIQYFGAGTRLSVL.

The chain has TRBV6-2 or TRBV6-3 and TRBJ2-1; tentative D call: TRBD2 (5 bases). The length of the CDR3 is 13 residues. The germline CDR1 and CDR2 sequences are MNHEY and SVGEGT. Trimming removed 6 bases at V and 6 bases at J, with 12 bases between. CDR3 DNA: TGTGCCAGCAGCTTCGGGATGCGCAATGAGCAGTTCTTC. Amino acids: CASSFGMRNEQFF.

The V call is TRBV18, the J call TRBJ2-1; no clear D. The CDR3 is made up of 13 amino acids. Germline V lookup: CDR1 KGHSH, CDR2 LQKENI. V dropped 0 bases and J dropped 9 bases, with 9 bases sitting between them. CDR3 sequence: CASSPPADGEQFF. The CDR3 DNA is TGTGCCAGCTCACCACCGGCCGATGGTGAGCAGTTCTTC. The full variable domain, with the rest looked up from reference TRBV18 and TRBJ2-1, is NAGVMQNPRHLVRRRGQEARLRCSPMKGHSHVYWYRQLPEEGLKFMVYLQKENIIDESGMPKERFSAEFPKEGPSILRIQQVVRGDSAAYFCASSPPADGEQFFGPGTRLTVL.

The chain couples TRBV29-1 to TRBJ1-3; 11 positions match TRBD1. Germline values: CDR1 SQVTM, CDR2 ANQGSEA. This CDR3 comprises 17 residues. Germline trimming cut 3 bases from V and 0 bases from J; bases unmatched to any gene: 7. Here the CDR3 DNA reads TGCAGCGTTGAGGGGGACAGGGGGACGTACTCTGGAAACACCATATATTTT. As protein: CSVEGDRGTYSGNTIYF.

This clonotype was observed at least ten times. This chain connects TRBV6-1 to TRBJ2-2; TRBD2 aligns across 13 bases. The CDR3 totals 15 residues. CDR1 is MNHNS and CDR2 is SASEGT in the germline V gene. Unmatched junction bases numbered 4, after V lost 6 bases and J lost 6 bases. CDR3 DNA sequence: TGTGCCAGCAGCCCCACTAGCGGGAGGGCCGGGGAGCTGTTTTTT. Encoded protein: CASSPTSGRAGELFF.

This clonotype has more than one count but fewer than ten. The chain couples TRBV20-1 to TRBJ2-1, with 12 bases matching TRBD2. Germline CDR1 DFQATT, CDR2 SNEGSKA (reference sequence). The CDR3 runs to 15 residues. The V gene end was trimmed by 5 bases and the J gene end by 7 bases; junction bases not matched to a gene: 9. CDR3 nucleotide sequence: TGCAGTGCTCCCCTAGCGGGAGGGCCTAAGAATGAGCAGTTCTTC. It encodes CSAPLAGGPKNEQFF.

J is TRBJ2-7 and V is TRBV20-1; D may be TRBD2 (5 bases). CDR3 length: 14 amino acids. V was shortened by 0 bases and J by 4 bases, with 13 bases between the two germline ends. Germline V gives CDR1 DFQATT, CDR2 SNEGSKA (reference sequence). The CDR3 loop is CSARDLGGVYEQYF. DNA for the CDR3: TGCAGTGCTAGAGATCTAGGAGGAGTGTACGAGCAGTACTTC.

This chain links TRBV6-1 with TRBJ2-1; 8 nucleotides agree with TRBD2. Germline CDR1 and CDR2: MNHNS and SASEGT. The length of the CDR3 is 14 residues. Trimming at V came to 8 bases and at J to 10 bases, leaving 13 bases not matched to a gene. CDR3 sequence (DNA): TGTGCCAGCTGGGGGGTGCGGGAGGAGGGGGAGCAGTTCTTC. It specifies CASWGVREEGEQFF.

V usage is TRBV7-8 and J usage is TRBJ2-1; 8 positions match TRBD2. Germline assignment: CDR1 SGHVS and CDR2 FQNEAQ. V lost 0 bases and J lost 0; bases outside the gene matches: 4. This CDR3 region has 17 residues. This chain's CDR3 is CASSLALREDSYNEQFF. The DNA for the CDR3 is TGTGCCAGCAGCTTAGCGTTGCGGGAGGACTCCTACAATGAGCAGTTCTTC.

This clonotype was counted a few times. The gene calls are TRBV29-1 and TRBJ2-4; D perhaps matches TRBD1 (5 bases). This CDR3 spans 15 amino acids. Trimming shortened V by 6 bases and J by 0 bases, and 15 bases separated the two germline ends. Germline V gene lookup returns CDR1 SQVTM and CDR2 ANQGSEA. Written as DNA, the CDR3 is TGCAGCGTGCTGACAGAGTTAGTAGCCAAAAACATTCAGTACTTC. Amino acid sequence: CSVLTELVAKNIQYF. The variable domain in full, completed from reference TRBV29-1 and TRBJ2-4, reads SAVISQKPSRDICQRGTSLTIQCQVDSQVTMMFWYRQQPGQSLTLIATANQGSEATYESGFVIDKFPISRPNLTFSTLTVSNMSPEDSSIYLCSVLTELVAKNIQYFGAGTRLSVL.

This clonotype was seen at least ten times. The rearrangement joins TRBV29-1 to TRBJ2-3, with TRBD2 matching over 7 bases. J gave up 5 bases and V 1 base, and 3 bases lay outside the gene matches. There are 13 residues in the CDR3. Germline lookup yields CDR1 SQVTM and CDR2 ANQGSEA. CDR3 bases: TGCAGCGTTGAAGTCGGGAGGCTAGATACGCAGTATTTT. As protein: CSVEVGRLDTQYF.

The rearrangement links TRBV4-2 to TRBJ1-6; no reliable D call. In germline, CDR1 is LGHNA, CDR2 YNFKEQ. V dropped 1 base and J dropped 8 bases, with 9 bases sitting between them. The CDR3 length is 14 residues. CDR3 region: CASSQGSAYSPLHF. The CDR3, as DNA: TGTGCCAGCAGCCAAGGATCAGCGTATTCACCCCTCCACTTT.

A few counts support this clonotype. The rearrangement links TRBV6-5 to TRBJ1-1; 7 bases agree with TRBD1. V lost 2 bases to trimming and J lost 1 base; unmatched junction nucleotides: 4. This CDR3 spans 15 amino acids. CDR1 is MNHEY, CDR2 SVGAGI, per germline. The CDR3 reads CASSYNRGPNTEAFF. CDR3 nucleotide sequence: TGTGCCAGCAGTTACAACAGGGGCCCGAACACTGAAGCTTTCTTT.

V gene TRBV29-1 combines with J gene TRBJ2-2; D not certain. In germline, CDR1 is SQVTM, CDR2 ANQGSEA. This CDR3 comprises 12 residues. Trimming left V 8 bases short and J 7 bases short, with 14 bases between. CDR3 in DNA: TGCAGCCCAGAGGTGGCGGTCGGGGAGCTGTTTTTT. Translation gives CSPEVAVGELFF.

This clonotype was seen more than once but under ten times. The CDR3, as DNA: TGCAGTGCTATACAACCGGGAGGGAGGGACGAGCAGTTCTTC. Residues: CSAIQPGGRDEQFF. This chain joins TRBV20-1 and TRBJ2-1, with TRBD2 matching over 8 bases. Germline trimming cut 4 bases from V and 10 bases from J; bases unmatched to any gene: 12. Germline V lookup: CDR1 DFQATT, CDR2 SNEGSKA (reference sequence). The CDR3 has 14 amino acids.

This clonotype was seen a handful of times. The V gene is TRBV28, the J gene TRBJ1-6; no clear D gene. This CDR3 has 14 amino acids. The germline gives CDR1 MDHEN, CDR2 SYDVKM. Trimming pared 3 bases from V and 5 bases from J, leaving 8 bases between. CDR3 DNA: TGTGCCAGCAGTTTGTACCCGGATAATTCACCCCTCCACTTT. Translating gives CASSLYPDNSPLHF. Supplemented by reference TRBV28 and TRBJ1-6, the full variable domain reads DVKVTQSSRYLVKRTGEKVFLECVQDMDHENMFWYRQDPGLGLRLIYFSYDVKMKEKGDIPEGYSVSREKKERFSLILESASTNQTSMYLCASSLYPDNSPLHFGNGTRLTVT.

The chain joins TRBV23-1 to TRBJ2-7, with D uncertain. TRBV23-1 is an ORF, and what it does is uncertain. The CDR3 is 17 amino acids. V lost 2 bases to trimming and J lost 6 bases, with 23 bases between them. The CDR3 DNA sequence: TGCGCCAGCAGTCAACAGCGACCGAGACACCGGCTCTCCGAGCAGTACTTC. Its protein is CASSQQRPRHRLSEQYF.

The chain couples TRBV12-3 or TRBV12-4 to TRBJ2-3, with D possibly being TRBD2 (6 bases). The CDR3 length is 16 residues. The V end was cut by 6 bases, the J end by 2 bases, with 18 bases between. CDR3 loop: CASSLLGGILTDTQYF. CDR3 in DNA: TGTGCCAGCAGCCTACTCGGCGGGATACTCACAGATACGCAGTATTTT.

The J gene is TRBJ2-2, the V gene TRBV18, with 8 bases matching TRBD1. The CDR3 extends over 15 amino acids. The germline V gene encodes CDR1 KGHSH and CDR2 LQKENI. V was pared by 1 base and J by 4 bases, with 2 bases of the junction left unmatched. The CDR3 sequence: CASSPLGTGTGELFF. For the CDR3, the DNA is TGTGCCAGCTCACCACTGGGGACAGGCACCGGGGAGCTGTTTTTT. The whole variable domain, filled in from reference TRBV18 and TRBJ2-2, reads NAGVMQNPRHLVRRRGQEARLRCSPMKGHSHVYWYRQLPEEGLKFMVYLQKENIIDESGMPKERFSAEFPKEGPSILRIQQVVRGDSAAYFCASSPLGTGTGELFFGEGSRLTVL.